These 29 T cell receptor beta chains share one sample of origin, sequenced in a study of T cell responses to AZD1222 COVID-19 vaccine. The table came from immunoSEQ multiplex PCR; TCRdb's copy has only in-frame clones and leaves some out. The sample lists 150,000 to 200,000 clones, roughly nine tenths seen once, with around 3.7% in the top ten. The specimen was peripheral blood, collected 28 days after the second AZD1222 dose. Receptors were obtained from an adult who received the AZD1222 COVID-19 vaccine.

This chain joins TRBV7-3 and TRBJ2-1; the D is unclear. Germline-derived CDR1 and CDR2 are SGHTA and FQGTGA. The CDR3 is made up of 13 amino acids. Trimming shortened V by 1 base and J by 6 bases, and 7 bases separated the two germline ends. The chain's CDR3 is CASSLNLFNEQFF. The CDR3 DNA sequence: TGTGCCAGCAGCTTAAATCTTTTCAATGAGCAGTTCTTC.

The V gene is TRBV7-3, the J gene TRBJ2-3; either TRBD1 or TRBD2 may supply D (5 bases each). The V gene's germline CDR1 is SGHTA and CDR2 FQGTGA. The CDR3 has 14 residues. V lost 6 bases and J lost 2, with 12 bases in between. CDR3 DNA sequence: TGTGCCAGCAGTGGGGACGGCGCCACAGATACGCAGTATTTT. It is translated as CASSGDGATDTQYF.

V usage is TRBV18 and J usage is TRBJ1-1; D is ambiguous. The germline V and J ends were trimmed by 6 bases and 0 bases, with 8 bases remaining between them. Germline V gene data show CDR1 as KGHSH and CDR2 as LQKENI. The CDR3 totals 13 residues. The CDR3 here is CASSRGLNTEAFF. The CDR3 region has the DNA TGTGCCAGCTCTCGTGGTTTGAACACTGAAGCTTTCTTT. Supplemented by reference TRBV18 and TRBJ1-1, the full variable domain reads NAGVMQNPRHLVRRRGQEARLRCSPMKGHSHVYWYRQLPEEGLKFMVYLQKENIIDESGMPKERFSAEFPKEGPSILRIQQVVRGDSAAYFCASSRGLNTEAFFGQGTRLTVV.

The chain carries TRBV28 and TRBJ2-5, with 7 positions matching TRBD1. The V gene's germline CDR1 is MDHEN and CDR2 SYDVKM. The ends lost 5 bases at V and 2 bases at J; junction bases unmatched: 8. The CDR3 is 15 residues long. CDR3 residues: CASSPPVGQQETQYF. The CDR3 region has the DNA TGTGCCAGCAGTCCCCCTGTGGGACAGCAAGAGACCCAGTACTTC.

This chain connects TRBV30 to TRBJ2-3; no reliable D call. Per the germline V gene, CDR1 is GTSNPN and CDR2 is SVGIG (reference sequence). V lost 5 bases and J lost 5, with 5 bases in between. The CDR3 covers 10 residues. CDR3 coding DNA: TGTGCCTGGTCCGGAGATACGCAGTATTTT. Translation gives CAWSGDTQYF.

In DNA form, the CDR3 reads TGTGCCAGCAGCCTCGTCTATGGTGAGCAGTTCTTC. It specifies CASSLVYGEQFF. V and J are TRBV6-2 or TRBV6-3 and TRBJ2-1; D remains ambiguous. Germline CDR1 reads MNHEY; CDR2 reads SVGEGT. The CDR3 contains 12 residues. Trimming removed 6 bases from V and 9 bases from J, with 12 bases in between.

The V call is TRBV7-3, the J call TRBJ1-2; 9 bases line up with TRBD1. J gave up 6 bases and V 4 bases, and 3 bases lay outside the gene matches. Looked up from germline, CDR1 is SGHTA and CDR2 is FQGTGA. The length of the CDR3 is 13 residues. The CDR3 loop reads CASSSGQGNGYTF. For the CDR3, the DNA is TGTGCCAGCAGCTCGGGACAGGGTAATGGCTACACCTTC.

CDR3 sequence reads: CASSLFTGTGLDQPQHF. Written as DNA, the CDR3 is TGTGCCAGCAGTTTATTTACCGGGACAGGGCTCGATCAGCCCCAGCATTTT. The chain joins TRBV28 to TRBJ1-5; 9 nucleotides line up with TRBD1. After removal of 1 base from V and 5 bases from J, the junction contained 9 bases not matched to a gene. This CDR3 is built from 17 residues. Germline values: CDR1 MDHEN, CDR2 SYDVKM.

This chain joins TRBV19 and TRBJ1-1; D is undetermined. This CDR3 comprises 11 residues. The V end was cut by 5 bases, the J end by 10 bases, with 11 bases between. Germline V CDR1 and CDR2: LNHDA, SQIVND (reference sequence). CDR3 sequence (DNA): TGTGCCAGTAGTGCCAGGACGGGAGCTTTCTTT. Encoded protein: CASSARTGAFF.

This clone was seen once. V gene TRBV4-1 combines with J gene TRBJ2-5; no clear D gene. CDR3 length equals 16 residues. CDR1 is MGHRA, CDR2 YSYEKL, per germline. The ends were cut back, 0 bases at V and 0 bases at J, with 11 bases in the middle. The CDR3 loop is CASSQEFGGYQETQYF. For the CDR3, the DNA is TGCGCCAGCAGCCAAGAGTTTGGCGGCTACCAAGAGACCCAGTACTTC.

The chain couples TRBV6-5 to TRBJ1-2; D gene ambiguous. Per the germline V gene, CDR1 is MNHEY and CDR2 is SVGAGI. Trimming cost V 4 bases and J 4 bases, with 13 bases left between them. The CDR3 loop spans 14 amino acids. CDR3 DNA: TGTGCCAGCAGTTTGGCGGCAGGTACCTATGGCTACACCTTC. This encodes CASSLAAGTYGYTF.

The chain carries TRBV25-1 and TRBJ2-3; D gene ambiguous. V was cut by 11 bases and J by 0 bases, with 6 bases left in between. The germline CDR1 and CDR2 sequences are MGHDK and SYGVNS. CDR3 size: 11 residues. The CDR3 DNA is TGTGCCGGGATGAGCACAGATACGCAGTATTTT. Amino acids: CAGMSTDTQYF.

This chain connects TRBV10-3 to TRBJ1-5; perhaps TRBD1 as D (6 bases). Trimming pared 2 bases from V and 5 bases from J, leaving 10 bases between. CDR3 size: 14 residues. CDR1 and CDR2 from the germline V gene are ENHRY and SYGVKD. The CDR3 region is CAISERGGDQPQHF. The CDR3, as DNA: TGTGCCATCAGTGAGAGGGGGGGAGATCAGCCCCAGCATTTT.

The CDR3, as DNA: TGTGCCAGCAGCTTAGTAGATACTGAAGCTTTCTTT. This gives the protein CASSLVDTEAFF. The chain is built from TRBV13 and TRBJ1-1; D ambiguous. Trimming pared 1 base from V and 5 bases from J, leaving 5 bases between. This CDR3 comprises 12 residues. Per the germline V gene, CDR1 is PRHDT and CDR2 is FYEKMQ (reference sequence).

V gene TRBV24-1 combines with J gene TRBJ1-2, with unresolved D. This CDR3 is built from 16 residues. V lost 1 base, J lost 4 bases, and 15 bases lay in between. CDR1 and CDR2 (germline): KGHDR, SFDVKD. CDR3 in DNA: TGTGCCACCAGTGATTTATTACCCGGAGGGATCTATGGCTACACCTTC. Amino acid sequence: CATSDLLPGGIYGYTF.

The V gene is TRBV5-1, the J gene TRBJ1-1; the D gene is possibly TRBD1 (5 bases). The CDR3 is 16 amino acids. V was pared by 0 bases and J by 3 bases, with 15 bases between. Germline assignment: CDR1 SGHRS and CDR2 YFSETQ. The CDR3 loop reads CASSLAIRGGDTEAFF. In DNA form, the CDR3 reads TGCGCCAGCAGCTTGGCGATAAGGGGAGGGGACACTGAAGCTTTCTTT.

The chain joins TRBV5-1 to TRBJ2-7, with 8 bases matching TRBD1. The CDR3 is 16 residues long. Germline V gene data show CDR1 as SGHRS and CDR2 as YFSETQ. V shed 3 bases, J shed 4 bases, and the junction held 12 bases outside the gene matches. The CDR3 protein is CASSSLTGEGTYEQYF. CDR3 sequence (DNA): TGCGCCAGCAGCTCGCTGACAGGGGAAGGGACTTACGAGCAGTACTTC.

The sample holds one count of this clone. The chain joins TRBV25-1 to TRBJ1-4, with 7 bases that match TRBD1. The CDR3 is 14 residues long. The V gene end was trimmed by 2 bases and the J gene end by 15 bases; junction bases not matched to a gene: 12. Germline loops: CDR1 MGHDK, CDR2 SYGVNS. The CDR3 reads CASSEGWTGLDLFF. CDR3 DNA sequence: TGTGCCAGCAGTGAAGGGTGGACAGGCTTGGATTTGTTTTTT.

This clone was picked up a small number of times. The gene calls are TRBV10-1 and TRBJ2-1, with TRBD2 matching over 14 bases. V shed 4 bases and J 7 bases; nucleotides not matched to a gene: 3. This CDR3 is 15 amino acids long. Germline V gives CDR1 WNHNN, CDR2 SYGVQD (reference sequence). In nucleotides, the CDR3 is TGCGCCAGCAGTGTGACTAGCGGGGGGGGTAATGAGCAGTTCTTC. It yields the protein CASSVTSGGGNEQFF.

The rearrangement links TRBV4-2 to TRBJ1-2, with TRBD1 as a possible D gene (5 bases). Between the trimmed V and J ends, which lost 3 bases and 9 bases, there was a span of 17 bases. CDR3 length equals 14 residues. CDR1 LGHNA and CDR2 YNFKEQ come from the germline V gene. The CDR3 sequence: CASSQPDTLISYTF. The CDR3 DNA reads TGTGCCAGCAGCCAGCCGGACACCCTAATAAGCTACACCTTC.

The chain joins TRBV12-3 or TRBV12-4 to TRBJ1-2; unclear D gene. This CDR3 spans 13 amino acids. V lost 6 bases and J 6 bases, leaving 14 bases between the germline ends. The CDR3 is CASSSQSGDGYTF. As DNA, the CDR3 is TGTGCCAGCAGCTCCCAAAGCGGGGATGGCTACACCTTC.

The chain links TRBV24-1 to TRBJ2-1; 7 bases match TRBD1. There are 16 residues in the CDR3. The germline CDR1 and CDR2 sequences are KGHDR and SFDVKD. Losses at the gene ends were 2 bases for V and 7 bases for J; bases not matched to a gene: 10. The CDR3 sequence is CATSDSVGTANNEQFF. In DNA form, the CDR3 reads TGTGCCACCAGTGATTCTGTCGGGACAGCGAATAATGAGCAGTTCTTC.

This clone occurred once. The chain recombines TRBV3-1 (or the pseudogene TRBV3-2) with TRBJ2-6, with 8 nucleotides matching TRBD1. Germline assignment: CDR1 LGHDT and CDR2 YNNKEL (reference sequence). The CDR3 is 16 amino acids. V was clipped by 4 bases and J by 1 base; unmatched bases: 3. CDR3 sequence (DNA): TGTGCCAGCAGCCCCCGGACAGGGTCTGGGGCCAACGTCCTGACTTTC. As protein: CASSPRTGSGANVLTF.

The rearrangement joins TRBV7-8 to TRBJ1-2; D might be TRBD1 (6 bases). Germline loops: CDR1 SGHVS, CDR2 FQNEAQ. V shed 1 base and J shed 8 bases, with 17 bases lying between them. The CDR3 is 15 amino acids. CDR3 nucleotides: TGTGCCAGCAGCTTAGGTGGCCCTAGAGGGGGAGGCTACACCTTC. It specifies CASSLGGPRGGGYTF. The full variable domain, rest sourced from reference TRBV7-8 and TRBJ1-2, is GAGVSQSPRYKVAKRGQDVALRCDPISGHVSLFWYQQALGQGPEFLTYFQNEAQLDKSGLPSDRFFAERPEGSVSTLKIQRTQQEDSAVYLCASSLGGPRGGGYTFGSGTRLTVV.

V and J are TRBV11-2 and TRBJ1-2, with D perhaps TRBD1 (5 bases). CDR1 and CDR2 from the germline V gene are SGHAT and FQNNGV. V lost 5 bases, J lost 2 bases, and 12 bases lay in between. The CDR3 has 14 residues. CDR3 sequence: CASSPRQTNYGYTF. In DNA, the CDR3 is TGTGCCAGCAGCCCCCGACAGACCAACTATGGCTACACCTTC.

This rearrangement joins TRBV18 to TRBJ1-1; D is perhaps TRBD1 (5 bases). Looked up from germline, CDR1 is KGHSH and CDR2 is LQKENI. The CDR3 is made up of 14 amino acids. The V end lost 1 base, the J end lost 3 bases, and 9 bases lay between the germline ends. CDR3 coding DNA: TGTGCCAGCTCACCACAGGGGATTGACACTGAAGCTTTCTTT. It translates to CASSPQGIDTEAFF.

CDR3 DNA sequence: TGTGCCAGCATGTGGGGTCTCTCAGAGACCCAGTACTTC. It encodes CASMWGLSETQYF. V and J are TRBV28 and TRBJ2-5, with D uncertain. Trimming stripped 7 bases from V and 4 bases from J, with 13 bases between. The CDR3 is 13 residues long. Germline CDR1 reads MDHEN; CDR2 reads SYDVKM.

This chain connects TRBV29-1 to TRBJ2-3; no reliable D call. This CDR3 has 12 amino acids. CDR1 and CDR2 from the germline V gene are SQVTM and ANQGSEA. V dropped 7 bases and J dropped 1 base, with 9 bases sitting between them. The CDR3 DNA reads TGCAGCGCCCGCTCCGGCACAGATACGCAGTATTTT. Protein sequence: CSARSGTDTQYF.

This clone appeared a few times. V gene TRBV6-5 combines with J gene TRBJ2-1; 8 bases agree with TRBD2. Germline V lookup: CDR1 MNHEY, CDR2 SVGAGI. The junction had 6 bases not matched to a gene; V was cut back by 5 bases and J by 9 bases. This CDR3 has 13 residues. Written as DNA, the CDR3 is TGTGCCAGCAGTACCCGGACTAGCCTTGAGCAGTTCTTC. Translating gives CASSTRTSLEQFF.